These 26 T cell receptor beta chains were all obtained from the same sample, sequenced in a study of neurological immune-mediated disorders. TCRdb used MiXCR to reprocess the 5' RACE reads, holding one entry per CDR3 protein. The data hold tens of thousands of distinct CDR3 sequences, with around 10% observed a single time. Sequencing was done on a sample of CD4+ T cells from blood. Receptor source: a woman in her thirties with HTLV-1-associated myelopathy (HAM/TSP).

This clonotype was detected ten times or more. The chain is built from TRBV2 and TRBJ1-5; TRBD1 agrees at 8 bases. Germline V lookup: CDR1 SNHLY, CDR2 FYNNEI. V was pared by 5 bases and J by 2 bases, with 5 bases of the junction left unmatched. This CDR3 comprises 15 residues. The CDR3 sequence: CASSPDRAGNQPQHF. The CDR3, as DNA: TGTGCCAGCAGTCCGGACAGGGCAGGCAATCAGCCCCAGCATTTT. The variable domain in full, with the rest retrieved from reference TRBV2 and TRBJ1-5, is EPEVTQTPSHQVTQMGQEVILRCVPISNHLYFYWYRQILGQKVEFLVSFYNNEISEKSEIFDDQFSVERPDGSNFTLKIRSTKLEDSAMYFCASSPDRAGNQPQHFGDGTRLSIL.

This clonotype was seen at least ten times. The J gene is TRBJ1-6, the V gene TRBV5-1, with D possibly TRBD1 on 6 matching bases. CDR1 and CDR2 from the germline V gene are SGHRS and YFSETQ. With 0 bases removed from V and 7 bases from J, the gap between germline ends came to 11 bases. This CDR3 is 15 amino acids long. The CDR3 is CASSLGQAANSPLHF. CDR3 bases: TGCGCCAGCAGCTTGGGACAGGCCGCAAATTCACCCCTCCACTTT.

The chain joins TRBV27 to TRBJ2-7; TRBD1 aligns across 7 bases. This CDR3 spans 13 amino acids. Germline V lookup: CDR1 MNHEY, CDR2 SMNVEV (reference sequence). With V trimmed by 5 bases and J by 6 bases, 7 bases remained unmatched. CDR3 amino acids: CASSPDNRGEQYF. As DNA, the CDR3 is TGTGCCAGCAGTCCAGACAACAGGGGCGAGCAGTACTTC.

This clonotype was counted many times. The chain combines TRBV29-1 with TRBJ1-1; weak D call: TRBD1 (6 bases). V lost 4 bases and J 0 bases, leaving 9 bases between the germline ends. The CDR3 spans 13 residues. Germline V gene data show CDR1 as SQVTM and CDR2 as ANQGSEA. The DNA for the CDR3 is TGCAGCGTTGGAGGGGGTTTGAACACTGAAGCTTTCTTT. This gives the protein CSVGGGLNTEAFF.

This clonotype was detected many times. The CDR3 reads CASSSSSGEPYEQYF. CDR3 sequence (DNA): TGTGCCAGCAGCTCGTCTAGCGGGGAACCCTACGAGCAGTACTTC. The gene calls are TRBV5-4 and TRBJ2-7; 9 bases are a match to TRBD2. This CDR3 comprises 15 residues. V dropped 3 bases and J dropped 2; count of bases not matched to a gene: 6. Germline V CDR1 and CDR2: SGHNT, YYREEE (reference sequence).

This chain uses TRBV20-1 with TRBJ1-2; 9 bases are shared with TRBD1. Germline V CDR1 and CDR2: DFQATT, SNEGSKA (reference sequence). The CDR3 has 13 amino acids. Trimming took 5 bases from V and 9 from J; bases not matched to a gene: 10. CDR3 residues: CSAGRQGEDCYTF. CDR3 nucleotides: TGCAGTGCTGGGCGACAGGGGGAAGATTGCTACACCTTC.

This clonotype was recorded at least ten times. The CDR3 is CASSIRLTGTNTEAFF. In nucleotides, the CDR3 is TGTGCCAGCAGCATACGACTAACAGGTACGAACACTGAAGCTTTCTTT. This chain uses TRBV5-6 with TRBJ1-1; D perhaps matches TRBD1 (5 bases). The germline CDR1 and CDR2 sequences are SGHDT and YYEEEE. CDR3 length: 16 residues. The V end was cut by 4 bases, the J end by 1 base, with 17 bases between.

This clonotype has a count of ten or more. The chain joins TRBV18 to TRBJ2-7, with D unresolved. The CDR3 is made up of 18 amino acids. V lost 3 bases, J lost 0 bases, and 21 bases lay in between. Germline-derived CDR1 and CDR2 are KGHSH and LQKENI. CDR3 in DNA: TGTGCCAGCTCACCGGGGTTAGATGGCTTACTTAGCTCCTACGAGCAGTACTTC. Translating gives CASSPGLDGLLSSYEQYF. Full variable domain (missing parts from reference TRBV18 and TRBJ2-7): NAGVMQNPRHLVRRRGQEARLRCSPMKGHSHVYWYRQLPEEGLKFMVYLQKENIIDESGMPKERFSAEFPKEGPSILRIQQVVRGDSAAYFCASSPGLDGLLSSYEQYFGPGTRLTVT.

This clonotype was found many times. The chain combines TRBV27 with TRBJ1-5, with D uncertain. V was pared by 5 bases and J by 2 bases, with 10 bases between. CDR3 length equals 14 residues. The germline gives CDR1 MNHEY, CDR2 SMNVEV (reference sequence). CDR3 in DNA: TGTGCCAGCAGTCGAGGCGATGGCAATCAGCCCCAGCATTTT. Translated: CASSRGDGNQPQHF.

This clonotype was counted ten times or more. V gene TRBV3-1 combines with J gene TRBJ1-5; 7 bases align to TRBD1. V gave up 1 base and J gave up 0 bases; unmatched junction bases: 3. CDR3 length: 16 residues. Per germline, CDR1 LGHDT and CDR2 YNNKEL (reference sequence). The CDR3 coding sequence is TGTGCCAGCAGCCAAGGGGGACAGTTTAGCAATCAGCCCCAGCATTTT. Its protein is CASSQGGQFSNQPQHF.

V is TRBV5-4 and J is TRBJ2-3; 9 positions match TRBD2. CDR1 is SGHNT, CDR2 YYREEE, per germline (reference sequence). The V gene end was trimmed by 2 bases and the J gene end by 2 bases; junction bases not matched to a gene: 6. This CDR3 contains 16 residues. The CDR3 here is CASSLGTSRVTDTQYF. In DNA, the CDR3 is TGTGCCAGCAGCTTAGGGACTAGCCGGGTCACAGATACGCAGTATTTT.

This clonotype has only one observation. This chain links TRBV20-1 with TRBJ2-5; the D gene is possibly TRBD1 (6 bases). The V end was cut by 4 bases, the J end by 1 base, with 16 bases between. Looked up from germline, CDR1 is DFQATT and CDR2 is SNEGSKA (reference sequence). This CDR3 comprises 15 residues. The CDR3 sequence is CSAIKKGVSQETQYF. The CDR3 DNA reads TGCAGTGCTATAAAGAAGGGGGTTAGCCAAGAGACCCAGTACTTC.

This clonotype has at least ten counts. The rearrangement uses TRBV7-9 and TRBJ1-1; D might be TRBD1 (5 bases). V was pared by 4 bases and J by 4 bases, with 13 bases between. CDR1 SEHNR and CDR2 FQNEAQ come from the germline V gene (reference sequence). The CDR3 length is 14 residues. The CDR3 sequence: CASSSKQGPTEAFF. The CDR3 DNA reads as TGTGCCAGCAGCTCCAAGCAGGGTCCCACTGAAGCTTTCTTT.

In this sample, this clonotype turned up many times. The genes are TRBV6-1 and TRBJ1-1; D is unresolved. V lost 4 bases and J lost 2, with 5 bases in between. CDR1 and CDR2 (germline): MNHNS, SASEGT. This CDR3 is built from 12 residues. The CDR3 DNA sequence: TGTGCCAGCAGTGGGAGTAACACTGAAGCTTTCTTT. Translation: CASSGSNTEAFF.

The chain combines TRBV3-1 with TRBJ1-1; D unresolved. This CDR3 region has 12 residues. Germline V lookup: CDR1 LGHDT, CDR2 YNNKEL (reference sequence). V lost 3 bases and J 1 base, leaving 3 bases between the germline ends. CDR3 sequence (DNA): TGTGCCAGCAGCCAGAAGAACACTGAAGCTTTCTTT. Encoded protein: CASSQKNTEAFF.

As regards this clonotype: The CDR3 does not close with the conserved phenylalanine or tryptophan, likely indicating a read error. The V and J genes are TRBV20-1 and TRBJ1-2; a weak D match, TRBD1 (5 bases). CDR3 size: 15 residues. CDR1 is DFQATT and CDR2 is SNEGSKA in the germline V gene (reference sequence). CDR3 sequence: CSARDTQGANYGYTV. The CDR3 DNA is TGCAGTGCTAGAGATACCCAGGGTGCTAACTATGGATACACCGTC.

This clonotype was observed at least ten times. The genes are TRBV7-9 and TRBJ2-2, with TRBD2 matching over 7 bases. CDR1 and CDR2 (germline): SEHNR, FQNEAQ (reference sequence). J gave up 5 bases and V 2 bases, and 5 bases lay outside the gene matches. The CDR3 sequence is 15 residues long. CDR3 region: CASSLTGGTTGELFF. For the CDR3, the DNA is TGTGCCAGCAGCTTAACCGGGGGGACGACCGGGGAGCTGTTTTTT.

This clonotype was recorded many times. V is TRBV28 and J is TRBJ1-1; D is perhaps TRBD1 (5 bases). Trimming removed 7 bases at V and 0 bases at J, with 15 bases between. CDR1 is MDHEN and CDR2 is SYDVKM in the germline V gene. This CDR3 spans 15 amino acids. The CDR3 DNA sequence: TGTGCCAGCACCCGAACCGGGACGGTGAACACTGAAGCTTTCTTT. This sequence encodes CASTRTGTVNTEAFF. The whole variable domain, filled in from reference TRBV28 and TRBJ1-1, reads DVKVTQSSRYLVKRTGEKVFLECVQDMDHENMFWYRQDPGLGLRLIYFSYDVKMKEKGDIPEGYSVSREKKERFSLILESASTNQTSMYLCASTRTGTVNTEAFFGQGTRLTVV.

This clonotype was counted a few times. This chain links TRBV7-8 with TRBJ2-1, with a possible D match to TRBD2 (5 bases). Germline loops: CDR1 SGHVS, CDR2 FQNEAQ. Trimming cost V 1 base and J 6 bases, with 16 bases left between them. The CDR3 is made up of 16 amino acids. The CDR3 DNA is TGTGCCAGCAGCTTAGGTAGCGCTCCCGGAATCAATGAGCAGTTCTTC. This sequence encodes CASSLGSAPGINEQFF.

This rearrangement joins TRBV2 to TRBJ1-2; no firm D call. Germline lookup yields CDR1 SNHLY and CDR2 FYNNEI. The length of the CDR3 is 13 residues. The germline V and J ends were trimmed by 7 bases and 6 bases, with 15 bases remaining between them. The CDR3 nucleotides are TGTGCCAGCACCCGACCTCCCGGACATGGCTACACCTTC. This codes for CASTRPPGHGYTF.

A remark on this clonotype: A much larger clone differs from this one at a single base, so this may be a read error. The rearrangement joins TRBV12-3 or TRBV12-4 to TRBJ2-1; 9 bases map to TRBD2. V gave up 1 base and J gave up 7 bases; unmatched junction bases: 8. This CDR3 is 16 amino acids long. The CDR3 sequence: CASSLVPSGDSNEQFF. The CDR3 nucleotides read TGTGCCAGCAGTTTAGTGCCTAGCGGGGATTCAAATGAGCAGTTCTTC.

This clonotype has ten or more counts. J is TRBJ1-2 and V is TRBV20-1; possibly TRBD1 for D (5 bases). Per germline, CDR1 DFQATT and CDR2 SNEGSKA (reference sequence). The V end was cut by 3 bases, the J end by 7 bases, with 15 bases between. The CDR3 loop spans 13 amino acids. The CDR3 DNA reads as TGCAGTGCTAGTATTCGGACTAGGGGTGGCTACACCTTC. This gives the protein CSASIRTRGGYTF.

Only one count was recorded for this clonotype. A read error may be the cause here, since a much bigger clone is one base away. A read error is likely, as this CDR3 ends without the conserved phenylalanine or tryptophan. The J gene is TRBJ1-1, the V gene TRBV11-2, with a tentative D call TRBD1 (5 bases). Germline loops: CDR1 SGHAT, CDR2 FQNNGV. V lost 2 bases to trimming and J lost 8 bases, with 9 bases between them. This CDR3 has 12 amino acids. This CDR3 reads CASSLRGREAFL. In DNA, the CDR3 is TGTGCCAGCAGCTTAAGGGGCAGAGAAGCTTTCCTT.

The chain uses TRBV5-1 and TRBJ2-7; perhaps TRBD2 as D (5 bases). The CDR3 runs 15 residues. The germline CDR1 and CDR2 sequences are SGHRS and YFSETQ. The ends were cut back, 6 bases at V and 5 bases at J, with 21 bases in the middle. The CDR3 sequence is CASTGGRVLFDEQYF. Here the CDR3 DNA reads TGCGCCAGCACCGGAGGTAGGGTCCTTTTCGACGAGCAGTACTTC.

This clonotype was counted many times. V and J are TRBV7-2 and TRBJ2-1, with 9 bases fitting TRBD2. Germline CDR1 SGHTA, CDR2 FQGNSA. Losses at the gene ends were 5 bases for V and 9 bases for J; bases not matched to a gene: 11. The CDR3 runs 15 residues. The CDR3 protein is CASSDQGLANAEQFF. CDR3 bases: TGTGCCAGCAGCGACCAAGGACTAGCGAACGCTGAGCAGTTCTTC.

The table lists this clonotype with many counts. The chain is built from TRBV10-3 and TRBJ1-2; D ambiguous. The CDR3 has 12 residues. Germline CDR1 ENHRY, CDR2 SYGVKD. Trimming took 2 bases from V and 7 from J, leaving 8 bases between them. The DNA of the CDR3 is TGTGCCATCAGTGAGCAGGACGGTGGCTACACCTTC. Amino acids: CAISEQDGGYTF.